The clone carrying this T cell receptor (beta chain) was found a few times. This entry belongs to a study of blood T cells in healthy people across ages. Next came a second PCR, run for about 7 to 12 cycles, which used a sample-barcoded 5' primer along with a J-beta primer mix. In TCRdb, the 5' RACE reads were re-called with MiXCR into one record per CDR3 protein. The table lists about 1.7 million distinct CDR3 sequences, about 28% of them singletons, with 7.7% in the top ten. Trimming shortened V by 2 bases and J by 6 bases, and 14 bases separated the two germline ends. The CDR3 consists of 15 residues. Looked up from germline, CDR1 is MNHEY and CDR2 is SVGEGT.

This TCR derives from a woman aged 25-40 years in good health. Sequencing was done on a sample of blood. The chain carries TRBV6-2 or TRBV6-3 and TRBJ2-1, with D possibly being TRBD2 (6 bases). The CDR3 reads CASSYENSGCNEQFF. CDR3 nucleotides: TGTGCCAGCAGTTACGAAAATAGCGGTTGCAATGAGCAGTTCTTC.